This T cell receptor beta chain came from a study of Ad26.COV2.S vaccination and SARS-CoV-2 variants. Study-wide findings and caveats: Placebo recipients showed lower spike-specific TCR breadth than vaccinees.

Details on this clone: Its cognate antigen is unknown.

This sample's treatment: about 20 received Ad26.COV2.S at low or high dose, single or two shots; several received placebo; per-sample allocation not given. Sampling took place 63 days after the first vaccine or placebo injection. Adults aged 18-55 years in Boston included the donor. This table comes from immunoSEQ multiplex PCR, and its TCRdb copy is limited to in-frame clones, with some not included. The sample lists around 300,000 clones; roughly 90% were seen once. Germline-derived CDR1 and CDR2 are MNHEY and SMNVEV (reference sequence). The CDR3 is made up of 15 amino acids. Trimming left V 5 bases short and J 2 bases short, with 12 bases between.

The V call is TRBV27, the J call TRBJ1-4; a possible D gene is TRBD1 (5 bases). This TCR was recovered from a person aged 18-60 years who received the Ad26.COV2.S COVID-19 vaccine or a placebo. The specimen was peripheral blood, collected in a trial of Ad26.COV2.S vaccine versus placebo. This CDR3 reads CASSLSRVTNEKLFF. Written as DNA, the CDR3 is TGTGCCAGCAGTCTCAGCAGGGTGACTAATGAAAAACTGTTTTTT.